A single T cell receptor beta chain is shown here with its context. Its antigen is undetermined. This sample is part of a study of identical twins. Germline CDR1 is LGHDT and CDR2 is YNNKEL (reference sequence). CDR3 length: 14 residues. Trimming removed 4 bases from V and 6 bases from J, with 12 bases in between. TCRdb used MiXCR to reprocess the 5' RACE reads, holding one entry per CDR3 protein. The table has roughly 350,000 distinct CDR3 sequences, roughly 9% seen once; the top ten hold 8% to 9.5%. Study-level points and caveats: Alpha sequences out of frame and shared by twins had excess low generation probability.

Sequencing used naive T cells sorted from blood. This clonotype was sampled from a woman aged 50 to 60 in good health. The V and J genes are TRBV3-1 and TRBJ2-2; D is perhaps TRBD2 (6 bases). The CDR3 here is CASSRPTSSGELFF. The CDR3 DNA reads TGTGCCAGCAGCCGCCCCACTAGCTCCGGGGAGCTGTTTTTT.